These 27 T cell receptor beta chains came from one sample sequenced in a study of blood T cell repertoires in COVID-19. Only in-frame clones appear in the TCRdb table, and some are missing; sequencing was by immunoSEQ multiplex PCR. This table has 300,000 or so clones, roughly 84% appearing once. The sequencing sample was made of peripheral blood. All receptors derive from a man aged 50 to 60 with active or convalescent COVID-19.

The genes are TRBV30 and TRBJ1-1; the D gene is possibly TRBD1 (6 bases). V lost 5 bases and J lost 2, with 12 bases in between. The CDR3 totals 13 residues. CDR1 is GTSNPN, CDR2 SVGIG, per germline (reference sequence). The DNA of the CDR3 is TGTGCCTGGGGGGGGCAGGGAAACACTGAAGCTTTCTTT. Translation gives CAWGGQGNTEAFF.

This clone was seen a few times. The chain recombines TRBV28 with TRBJ1-2; D may be TRBD1 (5 bases). Deletions cut 6 bases from V and 4 bases from J, with 12 bases between. The CDR3 covers 13 residues. CDR1 is MDHEN, CDR2 SYDVKM, per germline. The CDR3 loop is CASRSGTVYGYTF. CDR3 coding DNA: TGTGCCAGCAGAAGCGGGACGGTCTATGGCTACACCTTC.

J is TRBJ2-1 and V is TRBV18; possible D gene TRBD1, 6 bases. The CDR3 length is 14 residues. Germline V CDR1 and CDR2: KGHSH, LQKENI. Deletions cut 2 bases from V and 6 bases from J, with 11 bases between. The CDR3: CASSPWGRVNEQFF. CDR3 nucleotide sequence: TGTGCCAGCTCACCATGGGGGCGCGTCAATGAGCAGTTCTTC.

This chain connects TRBV3-1 (or the pseudogene TRBV3-2) to TRBJ2-3; 7 nucleotides align to TRBD2. CDR3 length equals 16 residues. Germline V lookup: CDR1 LGHDT, CDR2 YNNKEL (reference sequence). V was pared by 2 bases and J by 2 bases, with 7 bases of the junction left unmatched. CDR3 sequence (DNA): TGTGCCAGCAGCCAACGGCGGGAGCCTCACACAGATACGCAGTATTTT. Translating it yields CASSQRREPHTDTQYF.

This clone came up once. J is TRBJ1-6 and V is TRBV18; 7 bases align to TRBD1. The CDR3 spans 15 residues. J lost 8 bases, V lost 6 bases, and 10 bases had no gene match. Germline V gene sequence: CDR1 KGHSH, CDR2 LQKENI. Here the CDR3 DNA reads TGTGCCAGCTCCCTCTCTACGCAGGGGGATTCACCCCTCCACTTT. Protein: CASSLSTQGDSPLHF.

This chain uses TRBV7-9 with TRBJ2-3; 10 bases fit TRBD2. Germline V gives CDR1 SEHNR, CDR2 FQNEAQ (reference sequence). The CDR3 contains 16 residues. Trimming took 1 base from V and 6 from J; bases not matched to a gene: 7. The CDR3 DNA follows: TGTGCCAGCAGCTTAGATTTAACTAGCGGGAAGGATACGCAGTATTTT. Amino acids: CASSLDLTSGKDTQYF.

The CDR3 loop reads CASSLDRVNYGYTF. In DNA, the CDR3 is TGTGCCAGTAGTCTGGACAGGGTGAACTATGGCTACACCTTC. The chain uses TRBV19 and TRBJ1-2, with 8 bases identical to TRBD1. Germline-derived CDR1 and CDR2 are LNHDA and SQIVND (reference sequence). The V gene end was trimmed by 5 bases and the J gene end by 2 bases; junction bases not matched to a gene: 4. The CDR3 consists of 14 residues.

The chain couples TRBV5-1 to TRBJ2-3, with D possibly matching TRBD2 (6 bases). Germline V gives CDR1 SGHRS, CDR2 YFSETQ. The CDR3 has 15 amino acids. Trimming took 4 bases from V and 0 from J, leaving 12 bases between them. CDR3: CASSPGLPSTDTQYF. CDR3 in DNA: TGCGCCAGCAGCCCCGGACTACCTAGCACAGATACGCAGTATTTT.

In DNA, the CDR3 is TGTGCCAGCAGGGACAGGGGCCTCAACTATGGCTACACCTTC. It yields the protein CASRDRGLNYGYTF. The genes are TRBV6-5 and TRBJ1-2; 9 bases line up with TRBD1. In germline, CDR1 is MNHEY, CDR2 SVGAGI. V lost 6 bases to trimming and J lost 2 bases; unmatched junction nucleotides: 4. CDR3 length: 14 amino acids.

This chain joins TRBV2 and TRBJ2-7, with 7 bases identical to TRBD1. The trim removed 7 bases at V and 7 bases at J, leaving 10 bases unmatched. CDR1 is SNHLY, CDR2 FYNNEI, per germline. CDR3 length: 13 residues. Here the CDR3 reads CASKRQGAPEQYF. CDR3 DNA sequence: TGTGCCAGCAAAAGACAGGGAGCCCCGGAGCAGTACTTC.

J is TRBJ2-7 and V is TRBV30, with TRBD1 as a possible D gene (5 bases). Germline V gene sequence: CDR1 GTSNPN, CDR2 SVGIG (reference sequence). V was clipped by 2 bases and J by 0 bases, with 8 bases between them. The CDR3 is 13 residues long. The CDR3 nucleotides read TGTGCCTGGAGTAAGGGGCACTCCTACGAGCAGTACTTC. Translating it yields CAWSKGHSYEQYF.

The chain employs TRBV28 and TRBJ2-1; D possibly corresponds to TRBD1 (6 bases). From germline, CDR1 is MDHEN and CDR2 SYDVKM. The CDR3 runs to 15 residues. V gave up 5 bases and J gave up 7 bases, with 18 bases separating them. The CDR3: CASSQLDRRSNEQFF. The CDR3 bases are TGTGCCAGCAGTCAACTTGACAGGCGTTCAAATGAGCAGTTCTTC. The whole variable domain, filled in from reference TRBV28 and TRBJ2-1, reads DVKVTQSSRYLVKRTGEKVFLECVQDMDHENMFWYRQDPGLGLRLIYFSYDVKMKEKGDIPEGYSVSREKKERFSLILESASTNQTSMYLCASSQLDRRSNEQFFGPGTRLTVL.

This clone was observed once. The chain carries TRBV6-5 and TRBJ1-4, with a possible D match to TRBD1 (5 bases). This CDR3 spans 14 amino acids. V dropped 5 bases and J dropped 0 bases, with 7 bases sitting between them. From germline, CDR1 is MNHEY and CDR2 SVGAGI. CDR3 nucleotide sequence: TGTGCCAGCAGTAGGACATCAACTAATGAAAAACTGTTTTTT. Protein sequence: CASSRTSTNEKLFF.

This clone was observed a few times. The chain has TRBV6-5 and TRBJ2-1; maybe TRBD2 (6 bases). The length of the CDR3 is 16 residues. CDR1 is MNHEY, CDR2 SVGAGI, per germline. Trimming shortened V by 4 bases and J by 4 bases, and 17 bases separated the two germline ends. The CDR3 nucleotides are TGTGCCAGCAGTTCGGACTACCGGACCGCTTACAATGAGCAGTTCTTC. It encodes CASSSDYRTAYNEQFF.

In its sample, this clone was seen once. This rearrangement joins TRBV20-1 to TRBJ2-5; perhaps TRBD1 as D (5 bases). CDR1 is DFQATT, CDR2 SNEGSKA, per germline (reference sequence). The CDR3 is 13 amino acids. Trimming removed 3 bases from V and 3 bases from J, with 11 bases in between. DNA of the CDR3: TGCAGTGCTAGTAGGGGCGCGAAAGAGACCCAGTACTTC. It is translated as CSASRGAKETQYF.

This clone has more than one count but fewer than ten. The V gene is TRBV2, the J gene TRBJ1-5; no clear D gene. The CDR3 is 20 residues long. The germline gives CDR1 SNHLY, CDR2 FYNNEI. V was shortened by 6 bases and J by 0 bases, with 27 bases between the two germline ends. The CDR3 DNA reads as TGTGCCAGCAGACCCCGAAGTAGTCTCTCAAACCCCTATAGCAATCAGCCCCAGCATTTT. Translating gives CASRPRSSLSNPYSNQPQHF.

The chain couples TRBV5-1 to TRBJ2-7; no clear D. V was trimmed by 4 bases and J by 0 bases, leaving 14 bases between them. Per the germline V gene, CDR1 is SGHRS and CDR2 is YFSETQ. The CDR3 totals 15 residues. The CDR3 here is CASSPLSYSSYEQYF. CDR3 nucleotides: TGCGCCAGCAGCCCCCTCTCCTATAGCTCCTACGAGCAGTACTTC.

The chain uses TRBV19 and TRBJ1-4, with TRBD1 matching 7 bases. From germline, CDR1 is LNHDA and CDR2 SQIVND (reference sequence). Trimming cost V 4 bases and J 4 bases; bases outside gene matches: 3. This CDR3 has 14 amino acids. DNA of the CDR3: TGTGCCAGTAGTACCCGACAGGGTAATGAAAAACTGTTTTTT. This encodes CASSTRQGNEKLFF.

This chain joins TRBV28 and TRBJ2-5, with TRBD1 as a possible D gene (6 bases). Between the trimmed V and J ends, which lost 6 bases and 5 bases, there was a span of 19 bases. Germline CDR1 is MDHEN and CDR2 is SYDVKM. The CDR3 has 15 residues. In DNA form, the CDR3 reads TGTGCCAGCAGCCTCGGGCAGGGGCGCAGGGAGACCCAGTACTTC. Protein product: CASSLGQGRRETQYF.

In this sample, this clone turned up once. This rearrangement joins TRBV21-1 to TRBJ2-2; TRBD2, the table's D call, was not compared with the DNA. TRBV21-1 has pseudogene status. The CDR3 is made up of 16 amino acids. As DNA, the CDR3 is TGTGCCAGCAGCCGCCCGGGACTAGCTAACACCGGGGAGCTGTTTTTT. Translating gives CASSRPGLANTGELFF.

This rearrangement joins TRBV5-1 to TRBJ2-7; 8 bases agree with TRBD1. CDR1 is SGHRS, CDR2 YFSETQ, per germline. The CDR3 length is 14 residues. V lost 4 bases to trimming and J lost 3 bases; unmatched junction nucleotides: 6. In nucleotides, the CDR3 is TGCGCCAGCAGCCCCGGGGGACAGGTCTACGAGCAGTACTTC. Residues: CASSPGGQVYEQYF. Full variable domain (remainder filled in from reference TRBV5-1 and TRBJ2-7): KAGVTQTPRYLIKTRGQQVTLSCSPISGHRSVSWYQQTPGQGLQFLFEYFSETQRNKGNFPGRFSGRQFSNSRSEMNVSTLELGDSALYLCASSPGGQVYEQYFGPGTRLTVT.

The V call is TRBV20-1, the J call TRBJ1-5; a possible D gene is TRBD1 (6 bases). Trimming cost V 3 bases and J 6 bases, with 12 bases left between them. Germline CDR1 is DFQATT and CDR2 is SNEGSKA (reference sequence). This CDR3 has 13 residues. CDR3 region: CSASGLGGQPQHF. The DNA of the CDR3 is TGCAGTGCTAGTGGTTTAGGGGGTCAGCCCCAGCATTTT.

This chain connects TRBV4-1 to TRBJ2-1; 7 positions match TRBD2. This CDR3 comprises 14 residues. The V and J ends lost 3 bases and 5 bases, in that order; junction bases with no gene match: 4. In germline, CDR1 is MGHRA, CDR2 YSYEKL. The CDR3 reads CASSHRGGDNEQFF. For the CDR3, the DNA is TGCGCCAGCAGCCATCGCGGGGGAGACAATGAGCAGTTCTTC.

The chain couples TRBV27 to TRBJ2-1; 7 nucleotides align to TRBD1. Per germline, CDR1 MNHEY and CDR2 SMNVEV (reference sequence). CDR3 length: 15 residues. The trim removed 6 bases at V and 0 bases at J, leaving 5 bases unmatched. CDR3 sequence reads: CASRPDRVSYNEQFF. CDR3 DNA: TGTGCCAGCAGGCCAGACAGGGTCTCCTACAATGAGCAGTTCTTC.

In its sample, this clone was seen a few times. V gene TRBV6-5 combines with J gene TRBJ2-1; TRBD2 matches 7 bases. Trimming cost V 5 bases and J 8 bases; bases outside gene matches: 12. This CDR3 is built from 15 residues. Germline V gives CDR1 MNHEY, CDR2 SVGAGI. This chain's CDR3 is CASSLLLASGDEQFF. DNA for the CDR3: TGTGCCAGCAGTCTACTACTAGCGAGCGGGGATGAGCAGTTCTTC.

This chain joins TRBV19 and TRBJ1-2, with 8 bases aligning to TRBD1. The CDR3 has 15 amino acids. The germline CDR1 and CDR2 sequences are LNHDA and SQIVND (reference sequence). V shed 4 bases and J 4 bases; nucleotides not matched to a gene: 8. This CDR3 reads CASSNDRGRGYGYTF. The CDR3 DNA follows: TGTGCCAGTAGTAACGACAGGGGTCGCGGCTATGGCTACACCTTC.

As concerns this clone: Other DNA sequences in the same sample also yield this CDR3. The chain recombines TRBV19 with TRBJ1-1; D uncertain. The CDR3 contains 12 residues. Germline CDR1 LNHDA, CDR2 SQIVND (reference sequence). The V gene lost 3 bases and the J gene lost 8 bases, with 10 bases spanning the gap. CDR3 DNA: TGTGCCAGTAGTATCTTAGGAGGGGAAGCTTTCTTT. As protein: CASSILGGEAFF.